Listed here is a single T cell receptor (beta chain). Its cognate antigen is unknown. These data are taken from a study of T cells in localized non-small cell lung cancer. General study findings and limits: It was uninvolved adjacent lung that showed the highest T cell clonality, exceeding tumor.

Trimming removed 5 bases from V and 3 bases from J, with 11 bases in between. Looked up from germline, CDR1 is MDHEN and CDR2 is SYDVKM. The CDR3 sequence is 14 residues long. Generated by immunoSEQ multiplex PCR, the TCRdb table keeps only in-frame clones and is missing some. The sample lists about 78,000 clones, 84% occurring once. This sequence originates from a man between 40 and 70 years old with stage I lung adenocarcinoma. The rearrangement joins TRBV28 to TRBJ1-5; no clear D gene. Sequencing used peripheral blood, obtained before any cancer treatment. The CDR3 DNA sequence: TGTGCCAGCAGTGCCGGGCCATACAATCAGCCCCAGCATTTT. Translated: CASSAGPYNQPQHF. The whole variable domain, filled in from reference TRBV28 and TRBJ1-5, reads DVKVTQSSRYLVKRTGEKVFLECVQDMDHENMFWYRQDPGLGLRLIYFSYDVKMKEKGDIPEGYSVSREKKERFSLILESASTNQTSMYLCASSAGPYNQPQHFGDGTRLSIL.